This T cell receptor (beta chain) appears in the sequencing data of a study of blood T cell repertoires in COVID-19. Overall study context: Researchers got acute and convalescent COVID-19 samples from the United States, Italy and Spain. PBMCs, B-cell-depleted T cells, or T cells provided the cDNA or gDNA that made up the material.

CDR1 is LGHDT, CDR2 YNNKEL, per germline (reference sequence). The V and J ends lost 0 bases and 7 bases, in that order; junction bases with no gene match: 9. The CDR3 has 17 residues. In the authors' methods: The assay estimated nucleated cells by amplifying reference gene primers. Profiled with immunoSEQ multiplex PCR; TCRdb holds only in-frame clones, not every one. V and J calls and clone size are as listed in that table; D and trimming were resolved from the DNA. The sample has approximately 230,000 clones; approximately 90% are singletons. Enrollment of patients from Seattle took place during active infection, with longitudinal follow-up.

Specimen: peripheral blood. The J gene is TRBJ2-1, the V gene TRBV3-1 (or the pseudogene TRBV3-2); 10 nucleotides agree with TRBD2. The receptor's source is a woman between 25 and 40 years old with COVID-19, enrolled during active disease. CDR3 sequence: CASSQEIRASGRNEQFF. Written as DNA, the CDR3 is TGTGCCAGCAGCCAAGAAATCCGGGCTAGCGGGAGAAATGAGCAGTTCTTC.